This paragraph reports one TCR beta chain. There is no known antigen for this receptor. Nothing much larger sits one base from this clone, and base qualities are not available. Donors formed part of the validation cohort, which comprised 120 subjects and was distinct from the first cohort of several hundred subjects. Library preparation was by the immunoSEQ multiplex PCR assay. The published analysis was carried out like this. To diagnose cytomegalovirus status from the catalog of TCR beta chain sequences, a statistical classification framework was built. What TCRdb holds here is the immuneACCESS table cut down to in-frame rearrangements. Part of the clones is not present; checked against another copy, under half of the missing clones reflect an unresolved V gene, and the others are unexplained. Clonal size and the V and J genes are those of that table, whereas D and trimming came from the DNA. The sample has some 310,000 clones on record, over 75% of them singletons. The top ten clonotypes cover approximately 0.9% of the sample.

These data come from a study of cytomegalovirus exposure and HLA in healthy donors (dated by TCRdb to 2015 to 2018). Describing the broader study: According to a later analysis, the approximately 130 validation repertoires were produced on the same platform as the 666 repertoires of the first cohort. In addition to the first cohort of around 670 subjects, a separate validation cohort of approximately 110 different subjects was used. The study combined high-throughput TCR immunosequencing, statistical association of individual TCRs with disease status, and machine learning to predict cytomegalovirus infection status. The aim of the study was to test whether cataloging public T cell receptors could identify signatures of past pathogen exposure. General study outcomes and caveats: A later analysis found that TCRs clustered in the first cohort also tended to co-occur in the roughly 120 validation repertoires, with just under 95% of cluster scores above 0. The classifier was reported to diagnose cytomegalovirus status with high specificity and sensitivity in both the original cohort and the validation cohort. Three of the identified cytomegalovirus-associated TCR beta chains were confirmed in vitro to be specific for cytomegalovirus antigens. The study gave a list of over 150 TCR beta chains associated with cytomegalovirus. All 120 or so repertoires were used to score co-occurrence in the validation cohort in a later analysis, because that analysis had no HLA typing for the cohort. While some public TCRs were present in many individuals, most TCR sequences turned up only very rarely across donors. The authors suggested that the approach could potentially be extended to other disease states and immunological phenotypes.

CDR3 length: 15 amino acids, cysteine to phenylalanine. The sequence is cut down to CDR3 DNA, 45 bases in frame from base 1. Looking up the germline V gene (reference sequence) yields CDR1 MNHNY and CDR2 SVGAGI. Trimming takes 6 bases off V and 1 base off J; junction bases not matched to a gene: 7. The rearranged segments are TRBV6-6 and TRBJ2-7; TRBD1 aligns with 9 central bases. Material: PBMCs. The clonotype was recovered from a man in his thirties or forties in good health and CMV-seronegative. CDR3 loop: CASRPGTGYSYEQYF. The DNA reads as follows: TGTGCCAGCAGGCCAGGGACAGGGTATTCCTACGAGCAGTACTTC.